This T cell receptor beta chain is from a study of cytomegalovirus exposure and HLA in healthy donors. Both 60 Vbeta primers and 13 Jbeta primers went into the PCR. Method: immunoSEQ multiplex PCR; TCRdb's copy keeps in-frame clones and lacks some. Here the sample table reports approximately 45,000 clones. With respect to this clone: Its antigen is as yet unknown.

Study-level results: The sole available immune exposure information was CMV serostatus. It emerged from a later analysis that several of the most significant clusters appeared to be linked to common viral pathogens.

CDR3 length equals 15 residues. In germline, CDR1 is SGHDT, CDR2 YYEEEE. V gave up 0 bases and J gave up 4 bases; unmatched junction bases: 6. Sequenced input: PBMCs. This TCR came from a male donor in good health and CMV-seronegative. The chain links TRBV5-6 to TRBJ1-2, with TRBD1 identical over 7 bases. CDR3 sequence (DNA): TGTGCCAGCAGCTTGGAGCCAGGGGGAGGCTATGGCTACACCTTC. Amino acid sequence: CASSLEPGGGYGYTF.